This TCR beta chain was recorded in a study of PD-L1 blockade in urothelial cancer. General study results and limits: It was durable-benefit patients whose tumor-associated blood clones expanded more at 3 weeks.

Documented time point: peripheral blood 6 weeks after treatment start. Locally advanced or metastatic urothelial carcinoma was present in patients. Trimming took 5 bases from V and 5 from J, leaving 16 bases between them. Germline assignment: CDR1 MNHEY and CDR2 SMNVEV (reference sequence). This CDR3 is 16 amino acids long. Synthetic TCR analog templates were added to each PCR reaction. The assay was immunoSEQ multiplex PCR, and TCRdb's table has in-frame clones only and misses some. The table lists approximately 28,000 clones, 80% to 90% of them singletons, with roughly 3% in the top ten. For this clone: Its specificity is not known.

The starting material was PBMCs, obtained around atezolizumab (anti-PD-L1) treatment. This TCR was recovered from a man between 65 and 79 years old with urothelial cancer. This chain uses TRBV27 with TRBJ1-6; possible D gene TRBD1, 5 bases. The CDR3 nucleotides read TGTGCCAGCAGTCCACCTCGGGGAGGGGATAATTCACCCCTCCACTTT. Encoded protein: CASSPPRGGDNSPLHF.